This T cell receptor (beta chain) emerged from a study of T cell responses to AZD1222 COVID-19 vaccine. Germline values: CDR1 SGHKS, CDR2 YYEKEE (reference sequence). CDR3 length: 13 residues. With 4 bases clipped from V and 5 bases from J, the junction kept 5 bases outside the gene matches. The assay was immunoSEQ multiplex PCR, and TCRdb's table has in-frame clones only and misses some. The sample lists around 53,000 clones; 65% to 90% were seen once. This TCR derives from an adult who received the AZD1222 COVID-19 vaccine. The V gene is TRBV5-5, the J gene TRBJ2-7; 8 positions match TRBD1. The sample here was peripheral blood, taken 28 days after the second AZD1222 dose. CDR3 protein: CASSRQGFDEQYF. The CDR3 bases are TGTGCCAGCAGCAGACAGGGGTTCGACGAGCAGTACTTC.